This T cell receptor (beta chain) was identified in a study of vaccination and CD4 T cells after COVID-19. Study-wide findings and caveats: The study examined relatively few convalescent patients and included no early post-infection timepoints.

The V end was cut by 1 base, the J end by 5 bases, with 9 bases between. CDR3 length equals 14 residues. Germline assignment: CDR1 ENHRY and CDR2 SYGVKD. Oncomine TCR Beta short-read sequencing was applied to DNA from cultured CD4+ T cells. TCRdb re-called the PCR reads with MiXCR, one entry per CDR3 protein. The sample has thousands of distinct CDR3 sequences, 68% seen once; the top ten hold around 26%. As for treatment: approximately nine-day PBMC culture with coronavirus spike peptide pools or control peptides (ViraFEST assay). Following culture for about eleven days, CD4+ T cells were isolated by negative selection. For this clonotype: Its specificity is not known.

Material: CD4+ T cells from blood, cultured in vitro. The sequence was collected from a human donor who had recovered from COVID-19. This chain links TRBV10-3 with TRBJ1-5, with D tentatively TRBD1 (5 bases). For the CDR3, the DNA is TGTGCCATCAGTGAGTTCTTACAGGATCAGCCCCAGCATTTT. It specifies CAISEFLQDQPQHF.